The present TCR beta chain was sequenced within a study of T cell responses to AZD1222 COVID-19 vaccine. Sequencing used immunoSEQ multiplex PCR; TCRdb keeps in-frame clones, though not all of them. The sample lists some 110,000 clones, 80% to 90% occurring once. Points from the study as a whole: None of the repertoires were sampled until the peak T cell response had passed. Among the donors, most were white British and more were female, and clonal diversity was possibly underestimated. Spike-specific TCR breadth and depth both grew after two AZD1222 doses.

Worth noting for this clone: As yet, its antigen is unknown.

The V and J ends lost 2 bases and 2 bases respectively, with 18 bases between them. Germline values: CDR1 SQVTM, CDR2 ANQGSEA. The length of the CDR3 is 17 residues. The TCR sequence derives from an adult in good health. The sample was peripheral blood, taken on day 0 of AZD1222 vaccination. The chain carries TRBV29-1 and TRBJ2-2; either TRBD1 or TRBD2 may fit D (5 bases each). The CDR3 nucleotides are TGCAGCGTTGAACTGTCCGGGGCCCTCTCCAACACCGGGGAGCTGTTTTTT. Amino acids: CSVELSGALSNTGELFF.